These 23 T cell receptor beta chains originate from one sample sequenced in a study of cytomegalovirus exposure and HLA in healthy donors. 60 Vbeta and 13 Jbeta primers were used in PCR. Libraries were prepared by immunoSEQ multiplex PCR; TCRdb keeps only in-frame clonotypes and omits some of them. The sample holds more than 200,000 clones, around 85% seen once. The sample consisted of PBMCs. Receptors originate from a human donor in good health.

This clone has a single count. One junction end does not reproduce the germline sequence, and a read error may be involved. This CDR3 is CASSQAGGGETQYF. In DNA form, the CDR3 reads TGTGCTAGCAGCCAAGCGGGAGGGGGAGAGACCCAGTACTTC. The chain joins TRBV7-7 to TRBJ2-5, with TRBD2 matching 10 bases. This CDR3 comprises 14 residues. The germline V gene encodes CDR1 SSHAT and CDR2 FNYEAQ (reference sequence).

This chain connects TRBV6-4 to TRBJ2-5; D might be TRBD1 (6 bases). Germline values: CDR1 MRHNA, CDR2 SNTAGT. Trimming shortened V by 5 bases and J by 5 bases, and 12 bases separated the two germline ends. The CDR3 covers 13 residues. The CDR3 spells CASSRTGQETQYF. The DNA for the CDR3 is TGTGCCAGCAGTCGAACAGGGCAGGAGACCCAGTACTTC.

The CDR3 coding sequence is TGTGCCAGCAGTAAACTAGCGGGAGCGTACGAGCAGTACTTC. Protein product: CASSKLAGAYEQYF. The genes are TRBV6-5 and TRBJ2-5, with 11 positions matching TRBD2. The J call may not be correct, given that the DNA end is closer to TRBJ2-7. The CDR3 is 14 amino acids. The V gene's germline CDR1 is MNHEY and CDR2 SVGAGI.

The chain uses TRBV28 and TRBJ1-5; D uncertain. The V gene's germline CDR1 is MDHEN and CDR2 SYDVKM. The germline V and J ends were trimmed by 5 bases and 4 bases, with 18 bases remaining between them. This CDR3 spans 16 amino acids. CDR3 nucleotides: TGTGCCAGCAGTCCCCACGCGGGCGCAGGTAATCAGCCCCAGCATTTT. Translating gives CASSPHAGAGNQPQHF.

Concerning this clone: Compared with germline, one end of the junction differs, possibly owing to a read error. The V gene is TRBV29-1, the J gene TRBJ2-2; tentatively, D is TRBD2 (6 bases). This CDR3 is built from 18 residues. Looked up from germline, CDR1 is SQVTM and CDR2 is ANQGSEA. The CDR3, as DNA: TGCAGCGTTGAGTGGGTCGGGAGTATTACTAAGGAATGCCGGGGAGCTGTTTTT. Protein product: CSVEWVGSITKECRGAVF.

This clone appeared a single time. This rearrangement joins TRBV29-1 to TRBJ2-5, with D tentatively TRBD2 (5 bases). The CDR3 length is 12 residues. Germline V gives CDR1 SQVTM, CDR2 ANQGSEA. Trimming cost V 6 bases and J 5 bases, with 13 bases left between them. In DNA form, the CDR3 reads TGCAGCGTCACCAGCGGCGCGGAGACCCAGTACTTC. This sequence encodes CSVTSGAETQYF.

The CDR3 is CASIGAFSGGRNTEAFF. The CDR3 DNA sequence: TGTGCCAGCATAGGTGCGTTCTCAGGGGGCAGGAACACTGAAGCTTTCTTT. This chain joins TRBV25-1 and TRBJ1-1; 8 nucleotides align to TRBD1. The CDR3 is 17 residues long. V shed 7 bases and J 1 base; nucleotides not matched to a gene: 14. Germline CDR1 is MGHDK and CDR2 is SYGVNS.

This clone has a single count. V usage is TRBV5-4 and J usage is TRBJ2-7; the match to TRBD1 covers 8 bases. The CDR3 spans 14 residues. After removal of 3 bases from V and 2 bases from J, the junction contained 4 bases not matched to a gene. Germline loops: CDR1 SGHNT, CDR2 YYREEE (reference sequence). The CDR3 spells CASSSGTGPYEQYF. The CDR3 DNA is TGTGCCAGCAGCTCCGGGACAGGACCCTACGAGCAGTACTTC.

The CDR3 here is CASSLARGSGMTDTQYF. CDR3 nucleotides: TGTGCCAGCAGCTTAGCGCGGGGGTCGGGTATGACAGATACGCAGTATTTT. The J gene is TRBJ2-3, the V gene TRBV7-6, with 7 bases aligning to TRBD2. The CDR3 loop spans 17 amino acids. V was pared by 0 bases and J by 3 bases, with 9 bases of the junction left unmatched. Germline CDR1 reads SGHVS; CDR2 reads FNYEAQ.

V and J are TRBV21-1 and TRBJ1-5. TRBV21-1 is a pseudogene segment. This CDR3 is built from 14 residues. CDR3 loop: CASSGRGGNQPQHF. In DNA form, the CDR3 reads TGTGCCAGCAGCGGGAGGGGTGGCAATCAGCCCCAGCATTTT.

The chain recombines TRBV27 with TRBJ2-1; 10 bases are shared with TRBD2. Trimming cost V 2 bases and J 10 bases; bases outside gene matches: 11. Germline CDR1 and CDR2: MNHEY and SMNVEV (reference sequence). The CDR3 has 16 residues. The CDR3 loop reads CASSLRASGRVREQFF. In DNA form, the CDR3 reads TGTGCCAGCAGTTTACGGGCTAGCGGGAGAGTTCGGGAGCAGTTCTTC.

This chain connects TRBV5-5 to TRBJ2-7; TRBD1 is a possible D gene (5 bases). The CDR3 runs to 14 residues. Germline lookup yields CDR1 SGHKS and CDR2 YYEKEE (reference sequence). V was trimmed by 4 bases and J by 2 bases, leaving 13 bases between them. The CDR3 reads CASSASQVTYEQYF. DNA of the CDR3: TGTGCCAGCAGCGCCTCACAGGTCACCTACGAGCAGTACTTC.

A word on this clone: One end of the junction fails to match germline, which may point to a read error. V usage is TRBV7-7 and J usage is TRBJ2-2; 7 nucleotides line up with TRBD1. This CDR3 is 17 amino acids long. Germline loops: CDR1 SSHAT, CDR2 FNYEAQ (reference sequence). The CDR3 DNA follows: TGTGCTAGCAGCTTCGGACAGGCCCTGGGGTCCACCGGGGAGCTGTTTTTT. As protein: CASSFGQALGSTGELFF.

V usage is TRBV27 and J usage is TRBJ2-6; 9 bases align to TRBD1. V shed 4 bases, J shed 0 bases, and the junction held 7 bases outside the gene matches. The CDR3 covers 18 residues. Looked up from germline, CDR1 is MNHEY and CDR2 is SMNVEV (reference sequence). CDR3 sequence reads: CASSSPGQGFSGANVLTF. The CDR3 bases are TGTGCCAGCAGTTCCCCGGGACAGGGTTTCTCTGGGGCCAACGTCCTGACTTTC.

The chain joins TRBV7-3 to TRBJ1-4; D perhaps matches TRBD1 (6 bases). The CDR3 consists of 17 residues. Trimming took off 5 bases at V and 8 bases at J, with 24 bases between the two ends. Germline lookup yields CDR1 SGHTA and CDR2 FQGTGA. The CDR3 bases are TGTGCCAGCAGCCTACATCTCCCGGGACACTGGGGGGAAAAACTGTTTTTT. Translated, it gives CASSLHLPGHWGEKLFF.

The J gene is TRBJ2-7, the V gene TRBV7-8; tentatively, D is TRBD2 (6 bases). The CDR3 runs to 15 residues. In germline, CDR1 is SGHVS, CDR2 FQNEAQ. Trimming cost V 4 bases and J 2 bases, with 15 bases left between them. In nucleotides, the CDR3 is TGTGCCAGCAGCTCGGGGCGGGGAAGTGCCTACGAGCAGTACTTC. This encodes CASSSGRGSAYEQYF.

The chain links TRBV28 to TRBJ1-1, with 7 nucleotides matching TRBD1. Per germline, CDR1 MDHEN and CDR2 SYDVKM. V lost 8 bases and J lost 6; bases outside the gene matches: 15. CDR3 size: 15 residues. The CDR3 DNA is TGTGCCAGCCAAAGAACAGGGGTATGGTCCCCTGAAGCTTTCTTT. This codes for CASQRTGVWSPEAFF.

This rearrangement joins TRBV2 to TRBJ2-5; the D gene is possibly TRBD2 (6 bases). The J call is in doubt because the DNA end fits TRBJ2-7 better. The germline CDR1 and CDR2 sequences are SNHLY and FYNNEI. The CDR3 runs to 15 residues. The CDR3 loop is CASSEGRDGPYEQYF. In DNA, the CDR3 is TGTGCCAGCAGTGAAGGGCGGGACGGCCCCTACGAGCAGTACTTC.

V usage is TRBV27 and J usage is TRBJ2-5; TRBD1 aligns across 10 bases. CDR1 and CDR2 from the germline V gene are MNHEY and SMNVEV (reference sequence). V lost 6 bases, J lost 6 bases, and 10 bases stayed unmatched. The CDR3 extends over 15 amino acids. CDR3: CASSRGTGEIKTQYF. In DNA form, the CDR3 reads TGTGCCAGCAGCCGAGGGACAGGGGAAATTAAGACCCAGTACTTC.

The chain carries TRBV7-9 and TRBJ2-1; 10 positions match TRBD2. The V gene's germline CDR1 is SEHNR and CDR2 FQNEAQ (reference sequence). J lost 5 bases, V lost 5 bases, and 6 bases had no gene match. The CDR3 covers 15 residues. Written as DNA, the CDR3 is TGTGCCAGCAGCCGGGGGAGCGGGGGGGACAATGAGCAGTTCTTC. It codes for CASSRGSGGDNEQFF.

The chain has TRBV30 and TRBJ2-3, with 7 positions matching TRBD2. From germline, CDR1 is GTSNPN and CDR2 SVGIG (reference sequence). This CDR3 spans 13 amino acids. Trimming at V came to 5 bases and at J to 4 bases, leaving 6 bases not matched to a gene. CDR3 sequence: CAWEHRGADTQYF. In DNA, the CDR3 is TGTGCCTGGGAGCATCGGGGGGCAGATACGCAGTATTTT. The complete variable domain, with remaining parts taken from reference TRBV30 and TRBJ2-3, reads SQTIHQWPATLVQPVGSPLSLECTVEGTSNPNLYWYRQAAGRGLQLLFYSVGIGQISSEVPQNLSASRPQDRQFILSSKKLLLSDSGFYLCAWEHRGADTQYFGPGTRLTVL.

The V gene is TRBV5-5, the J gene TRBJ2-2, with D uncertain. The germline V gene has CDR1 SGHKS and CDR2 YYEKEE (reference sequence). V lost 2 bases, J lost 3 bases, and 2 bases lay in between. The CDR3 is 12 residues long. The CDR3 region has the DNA TGTGCCAGCAGCTTCGACACCGGGGAGCTGTTTTTT. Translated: CASSFDTGELFF.

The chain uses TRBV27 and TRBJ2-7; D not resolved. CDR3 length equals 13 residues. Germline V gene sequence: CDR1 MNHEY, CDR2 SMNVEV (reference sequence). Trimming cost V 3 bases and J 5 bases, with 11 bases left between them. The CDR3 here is CASSFSRAHEQYF. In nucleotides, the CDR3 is TGTGCCAGCAGTTTTAGCCGAGCCCACGAGCAGTACTTC.